This T cell receptor (beta chain) was observed in a study of OX40 agonist ivuxolimab in advanced cancers. The wider study: Ivuxolimab, an antibody that agonizes OX40 (CD134), was administered to the patients. Recorded diagnoses for dose-escalation patients were hepatocellular carcinoma, melanoma, renal cell or head and neck cancer. A male proportion of about 80% was recorded, with mean age approximately 60 years and range roughly 20 to 85. Study-wide points: Compared with CD4+, CD8+ T cells on average had more expanded clones.

Profiled with immunoSEQ multiplex PCR; TCRdb holds only in-frame clones, not every one. The sample has 35,000 to 40,000 clones, 85% to 90% seen once. Note on this clone: The antigen is undetermined.

The receptor comes from an adult with an advanced solid tumor such as melanoma, head and neck, liver or kidney cancer. The sample was CD4+ or CD8+ T cells sorted from blood, taken in a trial of the OX40 agonist ivuxolimab.

The CDR3 DNA reads as TGTGCCAGCAGTACCCGGGGGGCCGCCGGGGAGCTGTTTTTT. Its translation: CASSTRGAAGELFF. The chain links TRBV5-4 to TRBJ2-2; perhaps TRBD2 as D (7 bases). Trimming pared 5 bases from V and 6 bases from J, leaving 14 bases between. The CDR3 length is 14 residues. Germline V gene lookup returns CDR1 SGHNT and CDR2 YYREEE (reference sequence).